This paragraph reports one T cell receptor beta chain. It was genomic DNA that served as the template for profiling TCR beta VDJ and CDR3. TCRdb reprocessed the reads via MiXCR and lists one record per CDR3 protein. The table has 100,000 to 130,000 distinct CDR3 sequences, 40% to 65% seen once. The data are from a study of CD8+CD57+ T cells in acquired aplastic anemia. The CDR3 is 10 residues long. Germline V gives CDR1 SGHAT, CDR2 FQNNGV. This rearrangement joins TRBV11-2 to TRBJ2-7; 8 bases map to TRBD2. The sample was sorted CD4+, CD8+, or CD8+CD57+ T cells (not recorded which) from PBMCs. This sequence originates from a human donor in good health, serving as a control. The CDR3 sequence: CASGTYEQYF. The CDR3, as DNA: TGTGCTAGCGGGACCTACGAGCAGTACTTC.